Listed below are T cell receptor beta chains from one sample, sequenced in a study of T cells after yellow fever vaccination. TCRdb re-called the 5' RACE reads through MiXCR, storing one row per CDR3 protein. The repertoire holds about 240,000 distinct CDR3 sequences, with 6.9% as singletons. The sample was CD4+ T cells sorted from PBMCs, taken 15 days after the yellow fever booster vaccination. Receptor source: a man aged 30-40 years who received the YFV17D yellow fever vaccine. Both conserved end residues are part of each CDR3. A D gene is named only where the DNA matches it firmly. Not all rows give a size; the values are once, few, many and, for expanded clones, a class.

d_gene	abundance	v_gene	j_gene	CDR3nt	CDR3aa
-	many	TRBV20-1	TRBJ2-7	TGCAGTGCAACTAGGGACGGAACCTACGAGCAGTACTTC	CSATRDGTYEQYF
-	few	TRBV6-2/TRBV6-3	TRBJ2-3	TGTGCCAGCAGTTACTCGAGGGATCCCATCTCAGATACGCAGTATTTT	CASSYSRDPISDTQYF
-	-	TRBV7-2	TRBJ2-1	TGTGCCAGCAGCCGAGGGACCTCCAATGAGCAGTTCTTC	CASSRGTSNEQFF
-	many	TRBV20-1	TRBJ2-2	TGCAGTGCTAGACAGGGTGACACCGGGGAGCTGTTTTTT	CSARQGDTGELFF
-	many	TRBV6-2/TRBV6-3	TRBJ2-7	TGTGCCAGCAGTCGGACGTACTCCTACGAGCAGTACTTC	CASSRTYSYEQYF
-	-	TRBV27	TRBJ2-1	TGTGCCAGCAGTTTAAGGTATGGAGGAAGCTCCTACAATGAGCAGTTCTTC	CASSLRYGGSSYNEQFF
-	-	TRBV6-1	TRBJ1-4	TGTGCCAGCCGGAGCGAAAAACTGTTTTTT	CASRSEKLFF
-	many	TRBV12-3/TRBV12-4	TRBJ2-1	TGTGCCAGCAGCTCCTGGGGTCCCCTCTACAATGAGCAGTTCTTC	CASSSWGPLYNEQFF
-	few	TRBV6-1	TRBJ2-7	TGTGCCAGTCCCGCCGGCAGTCCTCTCTACGAGCAGTACTTC	CASPAGSPLYEQYF
TRBD2	-	TRBV7-2	TRBJ2-1	TGTGCCAGCAGCTCTCAAGCGGGAGGGCCTCAGAATGAGCAGTTCTTC	CASSSQAGGPQNEQFF
-	few	TRBV5-1	TRBJ2-2	TGCGCCAGCAGCTTAGGTGGGAGCCGCACCGGGGAGCTGTTTTTT	CASSLGGSRTGELFF
-	few	TRBV7-2	TRBJ2-1	TGTGCCAGCAGCTATAGAATCTACAATGAGCAGTTCTTC	CASSYRIYNEQFF
-	-	TRBV7-2	TRBJ2-1	TGTGCCAGCAGCCCGGGCTGGCAGTTCTTC	CASSPGWQFF
-	few	TRBV7-2	TRBJ2-1	TGTGCCAGCAGCTTAGCAACACAAGCCTACAATGAGCAGTTCTTC	CASSLATQAYNEQFF
-	many	TRBV11-2	TRBJ2-1	TGTGCCAGCAGCTTAGAGGCCCTGCGCCGATCGGGGCCTAATGAGCAGTTCTTC	CASSLEALRRSGPNEQFF
-	-	TRBV12-3/TRBV12-4	TRBJ1-2	TGTGCCAGCAGTTTGACGGGCAGGGGATTGCCGGGCTACACCTTC	CASSLTGRGLPGYTF
TRBD1	-	TRBV27	TRBJ2-6	TGTGCCAGCAGTTTGAGACAGGGGGCGGCGGGGGCCAACGTCCTGACTTTC	CASSLRQGAAGANVLTF
-	many	TRBV20-1	TRBJ1-5	TGCAGTGCTAGAGATTTGTTGCAGGGGAGGCAGCCCCAGCATTTT	CSARDLLQGRQPQHF
-	many	TRBV12-3/TRBV12-4	TRBJ2-2	TGTGCCAGCAGTCCTTCTTTTAACACCGGGGAGCTGTTTTTT	CASSPSFNTGELFF
TRBD2	-	TRBV5-4	TRBJ2-3	TGTGCCACCAAGACTAGCGGGACTAGCACAGATACGCAGTATTTT	CATKTSGTSTDTQYF
-	-	TRBV7-9	TRBJ1-4	TGTGCCAGCAGCGGAATGGACATATCGAATGAAAAACTGTTTTTT	CASSGMDISNEKLFF
-	few	TRBV20-1	TRBJ2-2	TGCAGTGCTAGGCGTAGGGCTGAGACCGGGGAGCTGTTTTTT	CSARRRAETGELFF
TRBD2	-	TRBV7-9	TRBJ2-5	TGTGCCAGCAGCTCAGCGGGACGGGGCGAGACCCAGTACTTC	CASSSAGRGETQYF
-	many	TRBV7-2	TRBJ1-2	TGTGCCAGCAGCTCAAAAGGAGGCTATGGCTACACCTTC	CASSSKGGYGYTF
-	-	TRBV7-3	TRBJ2-3	TGTGCCAGCAGCTCCGGAATAGCTGGGAGTTCGGCGGGCCTACCTAATACGCAGTATTTT	CASSSGIAGSSAGLPNTQYF
TRBD1	once	TRBV28	TRBJ1-2	TGTGCCAGCAGTTTCGTTGGGACAGGGGGTCTTGGCTACACCTTC	CASSFVGTGGLGYTF
TRBD2	many	TRBV6-2/TRBV6-3	TRBJ2-7	TGTGCCAGCAGGCGAGCGGGAGGCTCCTACGAGCAGTACTTC	CASRRAGGSYEQYF
-	-	TRBV27	TRBJ1-1	TGTGCCAGCAGGCCTATAGAGGGGGGCCTTAACACTGAAGCTTTCTTT	CASRPIEGGLNTEAFF
-	-	TRBV20-1	TRBJ1-5	TGCAGTGCTCTTAGACGGGGCAATCAGCCCCAGCATTTT	CSALRRGNQPQHF
-	many	TRBV28	TRBJ2-7	TGTGCCAGCGCCTCGGGCATGGGGGAGCAGTACTTC	CASASGMGEQYF
-	few	TRBV20-1	TRBJ2-2	TGCAGTGCTAGAGTCTCTTCGAACACCGGGGAGCTGTTTTTT	CSARVSSNTGELFF
-	few	TRBV4-1	TRBJ1-4	TGCGCCAGCAGCCAGTGGACCGAGGTACTGTTTTTT	CASSQWTEVLFF
TRBD2	many	TRBV20-1	TRBJ2-5	TGCAGTGCTAGAGCCAAGGCGACTAGCGGGAGGACGGGTTTGAGAGAGACCCAGTACTTC	CSARAKATSGRTGLRETQYF
-	few	TRBV15	TRBJ2-7	TGTGCCACCAGCAGAGATGGAGTGGGGGTCAACGAGCAGTACTTC	CATSRDGVGVNEQYF
-	few	TRBV20-1	TRBJ1-5	TGCAGTGCTAGAGCCGCCGAGGGGCAGCCCCAGCATTTT	CSARAAEGQPQHF
TRBD1	many	TRBV11-3	TRBJ2-1	TGTGCCAGCAGTCCCGGGACAGGGGACAATGAGCAGTTCTTC	CASSPGTGDNEQFF
-	many	TRBV10-3	TRBJ1-2	TGTGCCATCAGTGAGTCCGATAGGGGCTACACCTTC	CAISESDRGYTF
-	-	TRBV1	TRBJ2-1	TGCACCAGCAGCCCCCCGGCGACGTGTAACAATGAGCAGTTCTTC	CTSSPPATCNNEQFF
TRBD2	few	TRBV12-3/TRBV12-4	TRBJ2-1	TGTGCCAGCAGTCGTAGCGGGACTATAGGGGGAAATGAGCAGTTCTTC	CASSRSGTIGGNEQFF
TRBD2	many	TRBV6-5	TRBJ2-1	TGTGCCAGCAGTTACAGTCATCCCGGGACTAGGACCGGCAGTGAGCAGTTCTTC	CASSYSHPGTRTGSEQFF
TRBD1	many	TRBV24-1	TRBJ2-3	TGTGCCACCAGTCCCCTCCGGGACAGGGATACAGATACGCAGTATTTT	CATSPLRDRDTDTQYF
-	-	TRBV12-3/TRBV12-4	TRBJ2-7	TGTGCCAGCAGTTTAACACAGGGCCCCTCCTACGAGCAGTACTTC	CASSLTQGPSYEQYF
-	few	TRBV28	TRBJ2-7	TGTGCCAGCGGAATAAAGGGGTACGAGCAGTACTTC	CASGIKGYEQYF
-	many	TRBV15	TRBJ2-2	TGTGCCACCAGCAGAGATAATTGGGGCGGGGAGCTGTTTTTT	CATSRDNWGGELFF
TRBD2	-	TRBV7-3	TRBJ2-2	TGTGCCAGCAGCCACGGGGCTAGCGGGAGGGCCGGGGAGCTGTTTTTT	CASSHGASGRAGELFF
TRBD1	-	TRBV12-3/TRBV12-4	TRBJ1-5	TGTGCCAGCAGCCGACAGGGCATTAGCAATCAGCCCCAGCATTTT	CASSRQGISNQPQHF
-	few	TRBV7-2	TRBJ2-3	TGTGCCAGCAGCTTAAGAACTACGGGGCCGGATACGCAGTATTTT	CASSLRTTGPDTQYF